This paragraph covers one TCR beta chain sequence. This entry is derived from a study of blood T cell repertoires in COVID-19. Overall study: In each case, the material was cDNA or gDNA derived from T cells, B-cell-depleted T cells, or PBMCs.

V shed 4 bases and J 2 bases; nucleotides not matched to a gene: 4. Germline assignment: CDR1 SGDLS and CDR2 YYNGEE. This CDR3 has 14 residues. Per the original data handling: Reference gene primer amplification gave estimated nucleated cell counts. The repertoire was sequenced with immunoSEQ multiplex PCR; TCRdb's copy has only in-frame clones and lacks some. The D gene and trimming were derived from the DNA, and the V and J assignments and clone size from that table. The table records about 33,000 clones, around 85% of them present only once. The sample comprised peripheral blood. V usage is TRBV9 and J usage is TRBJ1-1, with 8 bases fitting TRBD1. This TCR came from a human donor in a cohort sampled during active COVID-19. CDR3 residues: CASSPGQGNTEAFF. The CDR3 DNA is TGTGCCAGCAGCCCCGGACAGGGTAACACTGAAGCTTTCTTT.